Presented here are 25 T cell receptor beta chains from one specimen sequenced in a study of cytomegalovirus exposure and HLA in healthy donors. Amplification used 60 Vbeta primers and 13 Jbeta primers. Generated by immunoSEQ multiplex PCR, the TCRdb table keeps only in-frame clones and is missing some. Of 150,000 to 250,000 clones in the sample, about 79% are singletons; the top ten hold about 0.092%. The source material was PBMCs. The source is a boy aged 2-15 years in good health and CMV-seronegative.

A remark on this clone: Other DNA sequences in the same sample also yield this CDR3. The chain recombines TRBV7-6 with TRBJ2-2; 8 bases are shared with TRBD2. CDR1 is SGHVS, CDR2 FNYEAQ, per germline. The CDR3 consists of 16 residues. Trimming removed 4 bases from V and 2 bases from J; junction bases left unmatched: 6. The chain's CDR3 is CASSSLAGPNTGELFF. The DNA for the CDR3 is TGTGCCAGCAGCTCCCTAGCGGGTCCTAACACCGGGGAGCTGTTTTTT.

This chain joins TRBV6-6 and TRBJ2-1, with D possibly matching TRBD2 (6 bases). Germline CDR1 MNHNY, CDR2 SVGAGI (reference sequence). Trimming stripped 6 bases from V and 9 bases from J, with 21 bases between. This CDR3 has 15 amino acids. CDR3: CASSELWGTVGEQFF. CDR3 in DNA: TGTGCCAGCAGCGAATTGTGGGGGACTGTGGGTGAGCAGTTCTTC.

This sequence joins TRBV27 and TRBJ2-2; D gene uncertain. Deletions cut 2 bases from V and 6 bases from J, with 7 bases between. CDR3 length: 13 amino acids. Germline assignment: CDR1 MNHEY and CDR2 SMNVEV (reference sequence). For the CDR3, the DNA is TGTGCCAGCAGTTTACAGTTGTCCGGGGAGCTGTTTTTT. Translation gives CASSLQLSGELFF.

This clone was seen a few times. The chain employs TRBV18 and TRBJ1-4; D is possibly TRBD1 (6 bases). This CDR3 is 14 amino acids long. From germline, CDR1 is KGHSH and CDR2 LQKENI. The V end was cut by 2 bases, the J end by 6 bases, with 10 bases between. The DNA for the CDR3 is TGTGCCAGCTCACCAGGGGGCGGATATGAAAAACTGTTTTTT. This sequence encodes CASSPGGGYEKLFF.

V and J are TRBV7-3 and TRBJ2-2; 7 positions agree with TRBD2. Looked up from germline, CDR1 is SGHTA and CDR2 is FQGTGA. The CDR3 runs 12 residues. Trimming took 4 bases from V and 7 from J; bases not matched to a gene: 0. The CDR3 sequence: CASSWGGGELFF. The CDR3 region has the DNA TGTGCCAGCAGCTGGGGGGGCGGGGAGCTGTTTTTT.

This clone was detected once. This sequence joins TRBV5-4 and TRBJ1-1; D ambiguous. The CDR3 sequence is 14 residues long. V lost 2 bases to trimming and J lost 0 bases, with 8 bases between them. The germline gives CDR1 SGHNT, CDR2 YYREEE (reference sequence). The DNA for the CDR3 is TGTGCCAGCAGCTTTACCGGGGTGAACACTGAAGCTTTCTTT. It codes for CASSFTGVNTEAFF.

CDR3 sequence reads: CASSHPRYQPQHF. The CDR3 DNA follows: TGTGCCAGCAGCCACCCTAGGTATCAGCCCCAGCATTTT. V is TRBV6-6 and J is TRBJ1-5; no definite D call. The CDR3 sequence is 13 residues long. Per the germline V gene, CDR1 is MNHNY and CDR2 is SVGAGI (reference sequence). V was cut by 6 bases and J by 5 bases, with 11 bases left in between.

The chain couples TRBV7-2 to TRBJ1-6, with no clear D. V was shortened by 1 base and J by 10 bases, with 17 bases between the two germline ends. Germline V CDR1 and CDR2: SGHTA, FQGNSA. The CDR3 is 16 amino acids. CDR3 in amino acids: CASSLGGNRPGSPLHF. For the CDR3, the DNA is TGTGCCAGCAGCTTAGGAGGTAACCGTCCGGGGTCACCCCTCCACTTT.

The chain is built from TRBV15 and TRBJ1-2; tentatively, D is TRBD1 (6 bases). This CDR3 contains 11 residues. CDR1 and CDR2 from the germline V gene are LNHNV and YYDKDF (reference sequence). Trimming took off 2 bases at V and 9 bases at J, with 7 bases between the two ends. CDR3 coding DNA: TGTGCCACCAGCAGAAGGGGGAGCTACACCTTC. Translation gives CATSRRGSYTF.

The gene calls are TRBV6-5 and TRBJ1-1; 8 nucleotides match TRBD1. CDR3 size: 15 residues. Germline V gene sequence: CDR1 MNHEY, CDR2 SVGAGI. J lost 9 bases, V lost 5 bases, and 14 bases had no gene match. For the CDR3, the DNA is TGTGCCAGCAGTGCCGGACAGGGTGCGGCGGGTAAAGCTTTCTTT. Its translation: CASSAGQGAAGKAFF.

The chain combines TRBV7-2 with TRBJ2-7, with a weak D call TRBD2 (6 bases). The CDR3 has 17 residues. Between the trimmed V and J ends, which lost 2 bases and 0 bases, there was a span of 17 bases. Germline V gene lookup returns CDR1 SGHTA and CDR2 FQGNSA. The CDR3 is CASSLNLVRDDSYEQYF. In DNA form, the CDR3 reads TGTGCCAGCAGCTTAAATTTAGTGCGGGACGACTCCTACGAGCAGTACTTC.

The chain has TRBV9 and TRBJ2-3; possible D gene TRBD2, 6 bases. V lost 4 bases and J lost 0, with 15 bases in between. This CDR3 has 16 amino acids. CDR1 and CDR2 (germline): SGDLS, YYNGEE. The CDR3: CASSRGGGPSTDTQYF. CDR3 bases: TGTGCCAGCAGCCGGGGAGGCGGGCCTAGCACAGATACGCAGTATTTT. The full variable domain, completed using reference TRBV9 and TRBJ2-3, is DSGVTQTPKHLITATGQRVTLRCSPRSGDLSVYWYQQSLDQGLQFLIQYYNGEERAKGNILERFSAQQFPDLHSELNLSSLELGDSALYFCASSRGGGPSTDTQYFGPGTRLTVL.

The chain recombines TRBV6-1 with TRBJ2-7; TRBD1 aligns across 10 bases. V was clipped by 0 bases and J by 0 bases; unmatched bases: 5. The CDR3 length is 17 residues. Germline CDR1 MNHNS, CDR2 SASEGT. The DNA of the CDR3 is TGTGCCAGCAGTGAAGCCCTGGGACAGGGGCTCTCCTACGAGCAGTACTTC. Translation: CASSEALGQGLSYEQYF.

The rearrangement links TRBV12-5 to TRBJ1-1; 7 bases are a match to TRBD1. The CDR3 has 19 amino acids. The V and J ends lost 7 bases and 2 bases, in that order; junction bases with no gene match: 22. CDR1 is LGHNT and CDR2 is FRNRAP in the germline V gene. CDR3 nucleotide sequence: TGTGCTAGTGCCCCCTCATGGCGAGCCCAGACAGGGTCAAACACTGAAGCTTTCTTT. Translating gives CASAPSWRAQTGSNTEAFF.

The rearrangement links TRBV5-5 to TRBJ1-2; no definite D call. Per the germline V gene, CDR1 is SGHKS and CDR2 is YYEKEE (reference sequence). V was shortened by 0 bases and J by 0 bases, with 12 bases between the two germline ends. The CDR3 spans 16 residues. For the CDR3, the DNA is TGTGCCAGCAGCTTGGGGTCAGAATTGTCTAACTATGGCTACACCTTC. Protein product: CASSLGSELSNYGYTF.

This clone appeared a single time. The junction shows a germline mismatch at one end, possibly a read error. The CDR3 sequence is CASSLFRTSGVWF. CDR3 nucleotide sequence: TGTGCCAGCAGTTTATTCAGGACTAGCGGGGTTTGGTTC. The chain couples TRBV28 to TRBJ2-7; 12 bases line up with TRBD2. CDR1 MDHEN and CDR2 SYDVKM come from the germline V gene. This CDR3 comprises 13 residues.

The rearrangement links TRBV6-1 to TRBJ1-1, with 7 bases identical to TRBD1. V dropped 5 bases and J dropped 5; count of bases not matched to a gene: 5. Germline V gene lookup returns CDR1 MNHNS and CDR2 SASEGT. The CDR3 has 13 amino acids. CDR3 protein: CASSKTGATEAFF. The CDR3 nucleotides are TGTGCCAGCAGTAAAACAGGGGCGACTGAAGCTTTCTTT.

The rearrangement joins TRBV7-9 to TRBJ1-1; no reliable D call. Germline-derived CDR1 and CDR2 are SEHNR and FQNEAQ (reference sequence). CDR3 length equals 19 residues. Trimming took 1 base from V and 3 from J, leaving 24 bases between them. Written as DNA, the CDR3 is TGTGCCAGCAGCTTAGGATGGTCGATATCGGGGAGGAGGGACACTGAAGCTTTCTTT. This gives the protein CASSLGWSISGRRDTEAFF.

The rearrangement links TRBV30 to TRBJ1-5, with TRBD1 identical over 9 bases. Germline CDR1 GTSNPN, CDR2 SVGIG (reference sequence). J lost 1 base, V lost 2 bases, and 6 bases had no gene match. The CDR3 totals 16 residues. This chain's CDR3 is CAWSPGTGRSNQPQHF. The CDR3 DNA is TGTGCCTGGAGTCCCGGGACAGGGCGGAGCAATCAGCCCCAGCATTTT.

The J gene is TRBJ2-1, the V gene TRBV6-5; D is unclear. This CDR3 has 11 amino acids. V lost 6 bases and J lost 6, with 6 bases in between. From germline, CDR1 is MNHEY and CDR2 SVGAGI. CDR3 DNA sequence: TGTGCCAGCAGACTCGCCAATGAGCAGTTCTTC. Translated: CASRLANEQFF.

The count of this clone is one. The chain carries TRBV5-1 and TRBJ2-3; a weak D match, TRBD1 (6 bases). V shed 4 bases and J shed 10 bases, with 13 bases lying between them. Germline CDR1 and CDR2: SGHRS and YFSETQ. This CDR3 contains 12 residues. The CDR3 spells CASSRPPGAQYF. CDR3 nucleotide sequence: TGCGCCAGCAGCCGACCCCCAGGGGCGCAGTATTTT.

On this clone: At one end the junction does not follow the germline gene, possibly because of a read error. The chain uses TRBV7-7 and TRBJ2-2; maybe TRBD1 (5 bases). This CDR3 region has 14 residues. Germline V gene lookup returns CDR1 SSHAT and CDR2 FNYEAQ (reference sequence). The chain's CDR3 is CASSRTLNTGELFF. The CDR3 DNA reads TGTGCTAGCAGCCGGACACTTAACACCGGGGAGCTGTTTTTT. The whole variable domain, remainder taken from reference TRBV7-7 and TRBJ2-2, is GAGVSQSPRYKVTKRGQDVTLRCDPISSHATLYWYQQALGQGPEFLTYFNYEAQPDKSGLPSDRFSAERPEGSISTLTIQRTEQRDSAMYRCASSRTLNTGELFFGEGSRLTVL.

The chain couples TRBV5-5 to TRBJ2-1; TRBD1 agrees at 8 bases. The length of the CDR3 is 15 residues. CDR1 is SGHKS, CDR2 YYEKEE, per germline (reference sequence). The ends lost 6 bases at V and 3 bases at J; junction bases unmatched: 8. The CDR3 DNA reads as TGTGCCAGCACCTTCCAGGGGGCATACTACAATGAGCAGTTCTTC. It specifies CASTFQGAYYNEQFF.

The gene calls are TRBV5-1 and TRBJ2-7; possible D gene TRBD2, 6 bases. This CDR3 has 16 amino acids. Germline CDR1 reads SGHRS; CDR2 reads YFSETQ. V gave up 4 bases and J gave up 0 bases, with 17 bases separating them. This CDR3 is CASSLSLATHSYEQYF. Here the CDR3 DNA reads TGCGCCAGCAGCCTCAGTCTAGCGACTCACTCCTACGAGCAGTACTTC.

The chain is built from TRBV7-9 and TRBJ2-3; TRBD2 matches 7 bases. V lost 2 bases and J lost 2; bases outside the gene matches: 10. The V gene's germline CDR1 is SEHNR and CDR2 FQNEAQ (reference sequence). This CDR3 has 17 residues. The CDR3 DNA is TGTGCCAGCAGCTTAAGTGGCGGGAGTTTATTCACAGATACGCAGTATTTT. This encodes CASSLSGGSLFTDTQYF.